The source of this TCR beta chain is a study of blood T cell repertoires in COVID-19 (TCRdb year 2020). With regard to the full study: Collaborator samples came from the United States, Italy and Spain and covered acute and convalescent phases of COVID-19. The prospective study material was composed of cDNA or gDNA derived from T cells, B-cell-depleted T cells, or PBMCs. Subjects who had been exposed to COVID-19, were actively infected with it, or had recovered from it provided the deeply sampled blood TCRbeta repertoires that made up the dataset. The repertoires were released in a freely available public database meant as a resource for research on the immune response to SARS-CoV-2. The samples were drawn from the first 160 participants of the ongoing ImmuneRACE study and from 950 to 1,500 subjects provided by 6 global collaborators. A de-identified subject ID, COVID-19 status, age in years and sex were almost always included in the sample metadata. HLA class I and class II types, where available, came from metadata supplied by the sample provider rather than from assay-based typing.

Participants in the prospective study were aged roughly 18 to 95 years, lived in some 24 United States geographic areas, and enrolled through a virtual design. To assign participants to cohorts, the prospective study relied on clinical history that participants themselves reported in a screening survey and a study questionnaire. Recovered participants in ImmuneRACE Cohort 3 were defined as having two consecutive negative NP/OP PCR tests, clearance from a healthcare professional, or resolution of symptoms. Each participant in the prospective study had whole blood, serum and a nasopharyngeal or oropharyngeal swab collected by mobile phlebotomists. Additional blood draws and questionnaires over an approximately two-month period could optionally be provided by prospective study participants. Blood samples from the prospective study were shipped frozen or at room temperature prior to DNA extraction.

What the study reported, not specific to this receptor: How much clinical and demographic metadata was included differed by source and by participant, and the metadata was provided uncurated.

The immunoSEQ Assay, a bias-controlled multiplex PCR, was used to amplify TCRbeta CDR3 regions from genomic DNA. The original methods were these. Nucleated cell counts per sample were estimated from amplification of reference gene primers within the assay. To quantify the absolute abundance of each unique TCRbeta CDR3 rearrangement, sequence reads were collapsed and filtered. For each sample, productive Simpson clonality was calculated as the square root of Simpson's diversity index over productive rearrangements. TCRdb took this table from immuneACCESS and kept in-frame rearrangements with V and J called. Such tables lack part of the clones; where checked against another copy, unresolved V genes explain under half of the gap, and the rest is unexplained. V, J and clone size derive from that table, while D and trimming were established from the DNA sequence. This sample is represented by about 200,000 clones; 70% to 90% of them were singletons. The ten top clones hold less than 1.5% of the sample.

Concerning this clone itself: Its target antigen remains unknown. Qualities for individual bases were not recorded, and no much larger clone is one base off.

The specimen sequenced was PBMCs or T cells enriched from blood (not recorded which). This TCR was recovered from a young man who had recovered from COVID-19.

The nucleotide sequence is given as TGCAGCGCGAGGATTCGGGACAGGGTTGGGCTTAACTATGGCTACACCTTC. Translated, it gives CSARIRDRVGLNYGYTF. This sequence uses TRBV29-1 and TRBJ1-2, and 9 junctional nucleotides match TRBD1. Measured from the cysteine to the phenylalanine, the CDR3 is 17 residues long. Of all the DNA, just the CDR3 is kept, 51 bases in frame from base 1. From V the trimming removes 7 bases and from J it removes 1 base, while the gene matches leave 16 bases of the junction unaccounted for. As encoded in the germline V gene, CDR1 is SQVTM while CDR2 is ANQGSEA.